The 20 T cell receptor beta chains in this list originate from one sample, sequenced in a study of blood T cell repertoires in COVID-19. Using immunoSEQ multiplex PCR, the repertoire was profiled, and TCRdb retains in-frame clones only, with some absent. The table lists about 300,000 clones, about 90% of them singletons. The source material was PBMCs or T cells enriched from blood (not recorded which). The receptors were gathered from a woman younger than 45 who had recovered from COVID-19.

This chain uses TRBV7-8 with TRBJ1-4; D possibly corresponds to TRBD1 (5 bases). The CDR3 has 15 amino acids. V was shortened by 6 bases and J by 1 base, with 12 bases between the two germline ends. Germline CDR1 reads SGHVS; CDR2 reads FQNEAQ. The CDR3 DNA sequence: TGTGCCAGCAGTCCCAACAGGTTAACTAATGAAAAACTGTTTTTT. Residues: CASSPNRLTNEKLFF. Full variable domain (rest looked up from reference TRBV7-8 and TRBJ1-4): GAGVSQSPRYKVAKRGQDVALRCDPISGHVSLFWYQQALGQGPEFLTYFQNEAQLDKSGLPSDRFFAERPEGSVSTLKIQRTQQEDSAVYLCASSPNRLTNEKLFFGSGTQLSVL.

This sequence joins TRBV5-5 and TRBJ2-4, with D possibly being TRBD2 (6 bases). Trimming left V 1 base short and J 3 bases short, with 11 bases between. Germline assignment: CDR1 SGHKS and CDR2 YYEKEE (reference sequence). CDR3 length: 15 amino acids. This CDR3 reads CASSLSGQHKNIQYF. Written as DNA, the CDR3 is TGTGCCAGCAGCTTGAGCGGGCAGCACAAAAACATTCAGTACTTC.

The chain links TRBV3-1 (or the pseudogene TRBV3-2) to TRBJ2-5; no clear D gene. Trimming took 4 bases from V and 4 from J, leaving 10 bases between them. The length of the CDR3 is 13 residues. CDR1 is LGHDT and CDR2 is YNNKEL in the germline V gene (reference sequence). The CDR3 sequence: CASSPPSRETQYF. The CDR3 DNA sequence: TGTGCCAGCAGCCCGCCATCTAGAGAGACCCAGTACTTC.

This chain links TRBV4-2 with TRBJ1-2; possible D gene TRBD1, 6 bases. The germline gives CDR1 LGHNA, CDR2 YNFKEQ. CDR3 length: 12 amino acids. V gave up 8 bases and J gave up 6 bases, with 13 bases separating them. CDR3 region: CASSGDRDGYTF. CDR3 coding DNA: TGTGCCAGCTCAGGGGATAGAGATGGCTACACCTTC.

The chain joins TRBV20-1 to TRBJ2-7; D may be TRBD2 (6 bases). Germline CDR1 is DFQATT and CDR2 is SNEGSKA (reference sequence). The CDR3 sequence is 11 residues long. V was pared by 1 base and J by 10 bases, with 11 bases between. This chain's CDR3 is CSARAAGGQYF. As DNA, the CDR3 is TGCAGTGCTAGAGCGGCCGGGGGACAGTACTTC.

The chain recombines TRBV30 with TRBJ1-2, with D maybe TRBD1 (6 bases). The V end lost 3 bases, the J end lost 4 bases, and 12 bases lay between the germline ends. Germline V gene lookup returns CDR1 GTSNPN and CDR2 SVGIG (reference sequence). The CDR3 loop spans 13 amino acids. In DNA, the CDR3 is TGTGCCTGGAGAAGGACAGCCCTCTATGGCTACACCTTC. This sequence encodes CAWRRTALYGYTF.

The chain recombines TRBV5-4 with TRBJ1-1, with D unresolved. V was trimmed by 0 bases and J by 1 base, leaving 16 bases between them. The CDR3 length is 17 residues. Germline V gene data show CDR1 as SGHNT and CDR2 as YYREEE (reference sequence). CDR3 sequence (DNA): TGTGCCAGCAGCTTGGCCGGGGTAGGAAGTCGGAACACTGAAGCTTTCTTT. This sequence encodes CASSLAGVGSRNTEAFF.

The chain has TRBV6-5 and TRBJ1-2; 7 nucleotides match TRBD1. The CDR3 is made up of 12 amino acids. The germline gives CDR1 MNHEY, CDR2 SVGAGI. Trimming cost V 8 bases and J 1 base; bases outside gene matches: 1. Here the CDR3 reads CASGDSNYGYTF. The CDR3 DNA sequence: TGTGCCAGCGGGGACAGTAACTATGGCTACACCTTC.

V and J are TRBV7-9 and TRBJ1-2; D is ambiguous. Germline CDR1 SEHNR, CDR2 FQNEAQ (reference sequence). This CDR3 contains 14 residues. The V end was cut by 1 base, the J end by 4 bases, with 10 bases between. The CDR3 region has the DNA TGTGCCAGCAGCTTAGTTGCTGGCCGCTATGGCTACACCTTC. Protein: CASSLVAGRYGYTF.

This clone showed up just once. This chain joins TRBV30 and TRBJ1-2; no definite D call. Trimming shortened V by 3 bases and J by 8 bases, and 13 bases separated the two germline ends. Germline CDR1 GTSNPN, CDR2 SVGIG (reference sequence). The CDR3 consists of 12 residues. The CDR3 coding sequence is TGTGCCTGGAGCCTAGGCTCGGCCGGCTACACCTTC. Encoded protein: CAWSLGSAGYTF.

This rearrangement joins TRBV2 to TRBJ1-6, with 8 bases lining up with TRBD1. Germline trimming cut 8 bases from V and 10 bases from J; bases unmatched to any gene: 13. The germline CDR1 and CDR2 sequences are SNHLY and FYNNEI. CDR3 length equals 15 residues. CDR3 nucleotides: TGTGCCAGCGCCCTGGAGGACAGGGCTGGATCACCCCTCCACTTT. Encoded protein: CASALEDRAGSPLHF. Supplemented by reference TRBV2 and TRBJ1-6, the full variable domain reads EPEVTQTPSHQVTQMGQEVILRCVPISNHLYFYWYRQILGQKVEFLVSFYNNEISEKSEIFDDQFSVERPDGSNFTLKIRSTKLEDSAMYFCASALEDRAGSPLHFGNGTRLTVT.

This rearrangement joins TRBV3-1 (or the pseudogene TRBV3-2) to TRBJ1-2; D not certain. CDR3 length: 14 amino acids. Germline CDR1 is LGHDT and CDR2 is YNNKEL (reference sequence). Between the trimmed V and J ends, which lost 4 bases and 6 bases, there was a span of 15 bases. This CDR3 reads CASSPDHPTHGYTF. The CDR3 coding sequence is TGTGCCAGCAGCCCCGACCACCCGACACATGGCTACACCTTC.

The V gene is TRBV7-9, the J gene TRBJ2-1, with D perhaps TRBD1 (6 bases). CDR3 length: 15 residues. Trimming took 4 bases from V and 8 from J, leaving 18 bases between them. The germline V gene encodes CDR1 SEHNR and CDR2 FQNEAQ (reference sequence). The CDR3, as DNA: TGTGCCAGCAGCTCCGGACACAAGGGGGTCGATGAGCAGTTCTTC. Residues: CASSSGHKGVDEQFF.

The rearrangement joins TRBV2 to TRBJ2-6, with D unclear. The CDR3 is 14 amino acids. Germline values: CDR1 SNHLY, CDR2 FYNNEI. V gave up 5 bases and J gave up 1 base, with 6 bases separating them. The CDR3 coding sequence is TGTGCCAGCAGTCTCCAGTCTGGGGCCAACGTCCTGACTTTC. This translates into CASSLQSGANVLTF.

The chain uses TRBV6-1 and TRBJ1-1; TRBD1 aligns across 7 bases. J lost 1 base, V lost 2 bases, and 1 base had no gene match. The CDR3 loop spans 14 amino acids. Germline values: CDR1 MNHNS, CDR2 SASEGT. The CDR3 protein is CASSERTGNTEAFF. CDR3 bases: TGTGCCAGCAGTGAAAGGACAGGGAACACTGAAGCTTTCTTT.

The rearrangement joins TRBV2 to TRBJ2-5, with 7 nucleotides matching TRBD2. The junction had 10 bases not matched to a gene; V was cut back by 6 bases and J by 0 bases. Germline loops: CDR1 SNHLY, CDR2 FYNNEI. The CDR3 has 16 amino acids. The CDR3 sequence is CASRTDVAGDQETQYF. The CDR3 DNA reads as TGTGCCAGCAGAACGGACGTTGCGGGGGACCAAGAGACCCAGTACTTC. The whole variable domain, filled in from reference TRBV2 and TRBJ2-5, reads EPEVTQTPSHQVTQMGQEVILRCVPISNHLYFYWYRQILGQKVEFLVSFYNNEISEKSEIFDDQFSVERPDGSNFTLKIRSTKLEDSAMYFCASRTDVAGDQETQYFGPGTRLLVL.

The J gene is TRBJ2-7, the V gene TRBV7-9; D gene ambiguous. The germline V gene has CDR1 SEHNR and CDR2 FQNEAQ (reference sequence). The CDR3 is 13 residues long. The germline V and J ends were trimmed by 4 bases and 4 bases, with 11 bases remaining between them. This CDR3 is CASSSPSGYEQYF. The CDR3 DNA follows: TGTGCCAGCAGCTCCCCCTCCGGGTACGAGCAGTACTTC.

J is TRBJ2-2 and V is TRBV25-1; 10 bases fit TRBD1. V shed 0 bases and J 3 bases; nucleotides not matched to a gene: 4. The V gene's germline CDR1 is MGHDK and CDR2 SYGVNS. This CDR3 region has 17 residues. The CDR3 here is CASSEYRGQGHTGELFF. The CDR3 region has the DNA TGTGCCAGCAGTGAATATCGGGGACAGGGGCACACCGGGGAGCTGTTTTTT.

This chain joins TRBV30 and TRBJ2-5; no clear D gene. V was clipped by 3 bases and J by 5 bases, with 13 bases between them. The CDR3 runs to 13 residues. Germline V gene sequence: CDR1 GTSNPN, CDR2 SVGIG (reference sequence). CDR3 in amino acids: CAWSGGLRETQYF. DNA for the CDR3: TGTGCCTGGAGCGGTGGGCTCCGGGAGACCCAGTACTTC.

The table lists this clone with a few counts. V usage is TRBV30 and J usage is TRBJ1-4; a weak D match, TRBD1 (5 bases). In germline, CDR1 is GTSNPN, CDR2 SVGIG (reference sequence). CDR3 length: 13 residues. V shed 0 bases and J shed 7 bases, with 9 bases lying between them. The CDR3 protein is CAWSVWDSEKLFF. The CDR3 coding sequence is TGTGCCTGGAGTGTATGGGACTCTGAAAAACTGTTTTTT.